A selection of T cell receptor beta chains follows, all from one sample in a study of sequential checkpoint blockade in melanoma. Sequenced by immunoSEQ multiplex PCR; TCRdb stores in-frame clones only, minus some. The sample shows under 40,000 clones, around nine tenths of them seen only once. Source: CD8+ T cells sorted from blood (inferred from file names), taken from a patient given nivolumab and ipilimumab in sequence. These receptor sequences come from a human donor with melanoma. Both conserved end residues are part of each CDR3. A D gene is named only where the DNA matches it firmly. A row's size may be missing; if present it is once, few, many or a size class.

>TRBV21-1|TRBJ2-6|NA|NA
CATQGGANVLTF
TGTGCCACTCAGGGAGGGGCCAACGTCCTGACTTTC
>TRBV6-6|TRBJ2-7|TRBD2|once
CASSYSTSRAYEQYF
TGTGCCAGCAGTTACTCGACTAGCAGGGCTTACGAGCAGTACTTC
>TRBV5-4|TRBJ2-5|TRBD1|once
CASSRTGLEETQYF
TGTGCCAGCAGCAGGACAGGGTTGGAAGAGACCCAGTACTTC
>TRBV19|TRBJ2-1|TRBD2|NA
CASRPRREVNNEQFF
TGTGCCTCCCGTCCCAGGCGGGAGGTTAACAATGAGCAGTTCTTC
>TRBV27|TRBJ2-1|NA|NA
CASSPSVYNEQFF
TGTGCCAGCAGCCCGTCCGTCTACAATGAGCAGTTCTTC
>TRBV27|TRBJ1-6|NA|NA
CASSSRGTPLHF
TGTGCCAGCAGTTCCCGGGGGACACCCCTCCACTTT
>TRBV5-6|TRBJ2-5|NA|NA
CASSLGPSSKTQYF
TGTGCCAGCAGCTTGGGGCCTAGCTCCAAGACCCAGTACTTC
>TRBV27|TRBJ2-3|NA|NA
CASSLGVLAADTQYF
TGTGCCAGCAGTCTAGGTGTCCTTGCCGCAGATACGCAGTATTTT
>TRBV6-6|TRBJ1-5|TRBD1|NA
CASRQGVSNQPQHF
TGTGCCAGCAGACAGGGGGTAAGCAATCAGCCCCAGCATTTT
>TRBV7-2|TRBJ2-7|NA|NA
CASSLYDGGRAYEQYF
TGTGCCAGCAGCTTGTACGACGGAGGACGGGCTTACGAGCAGTACTTC
>TRBV12-5|TRBJ1-1|NA|NA
CASGLGAEAFF
TGTGCTAGTGGTCTCGGAGCTGAAGCTTTCTTT
>TRBV28|TRBJ1-5|TRBD1|NA
CASRNRGFGNQPQHF
TGTGCCAGCAGAAACAGGGGGTTTGGCAATCAGCCCCAGCATTTT
>TRBV28|TRBJ2-3|NA|NA
CASSFVYSADTQYF
TGTGCCAGCAGTTTCGTCTATAGCGCAGATACGCAGTATTTT
>TRBV28|TRBJ2-7|TRBD1|NA
CASSLTGGINEQYF
TGTGCCAGCAGTTTGACAGGGGGCATAAACGAGCAGTACTTC
>TRBV15|TRBJ2-3|NA|NA
CATSESGLYLTDTQYF
TGTGCCACCAGTGAGTCAGGACTCTACCTCACAGATACGCAGTATTTT
>TRBV4-3|TRBJ2-1|NA|NA
CASSQDLAAGYEQFF
TGCGCCAGCAGCCAAGACTTAGCGGCGGGCTATGAGCAGTTCTTC
>TRBV4-3|TRBJ2-7|NA|NA
CASSIGETYEQYF
TGCGCCAGCAGCATCGGGGAGACCTACGAGCAGTACTTC
>TRBV28|TRBJ1-1|NA|NA
CASSLWRTANTEAFF
TGTGCCAGCAGTTTATGGCGGACAGCGAACACTGAAGCTTTCTTT
>TRBV7-9|TRBJ2-7|TRBD1|NA
CASSQDRGRSTEGSYEQYF
TGTGCCAGCAGCCAGGACAGGGGGCGCAGTACCGAAGGGTCCTACGAGCAGTACTTC
>TRBV5-6|TRBJ1-2|TRBD1|NA
CASSWDRGYGYTF
TGTGCCAGCAGCTGGGACAGGGGATATGGCTACACCTTC
>TRBV4-3|TRBJ1-5|TRBD1|few
CASSQAGTGNQPQHF
TGCGCCAGCAGCCAAGCTGGGACAGGGAATCAGCCCCAGCATTTT
>TRBV6-5|TRBJ1-1|TRBD1|few
CASSYQGAPNTEAFF
TGTGCCAGCAGCTATCAGGGGGCCCCGAACACTGAAGCTTTCTTT
>TRBV9|TRBJ1-2|TRBD1|NA
CASSPGGSNYGYTF
TGTGCCAGCAGCCCAGGGGGCTCTAACTATGGCTACACCTTC